This T cell receptor (beta chain) was retrieved from a study of T cell responses to AZD1222 COVID-19 vaccine. The CDR3 consists of 16 residues. Germline V gives CDR1 SEHNR, CDR2 FQNEAQ (reference sequence). The V and J ends lost 5 bases and 5 bases respectively, with 21 bases between them. This table comes from immunoSEQ multiplex PCR, and its TCRdb copy is limited to in-frame clones, with some not included. The table lists more than 150,000 clones, 90% to 95% of them singletons. The chain has TRBV7-9 and TRBJ1-1; D possibly corresponds to TRBD1 (6 bases). The clonotype was recovered from an adult in good health. This material consisted of peripheral blood, taken on day 0 of AZD1222 vaccination. The CDR3 protein is CASSVQGREGWTEAFF. The CDR3 DNA is TGTGCCAGCAGCGTCCAGGGGCGGGAGGGTTGGACTGAAGCTTTCTTT.